The next 29 T cell receptor beta chains were all read from a single sample in a study of T cell changes during pregnancy in multiple sclerosis. Profiled with immunoSEQ multiplex PCR; TCRdb holds only in-frame clones, not every one. The data contain over 30,000 clones, just over 85% of them singletons. The starting material was CD4+ T cells from peripheral blood mononuclear cells, obtained before pregnancy. All receptors derive from a female donor with multiple sclerosis, enrolled in a pregnancy study.

The rearrangement joins TRBV7-9 to TRBJ1-1; D is undetermined. Germline lookup yields CDR1 SEHNR and CDR2 FQNEAQ (reference sequence). CDR3 length: 15 residues. The V gene lost 4 bases and the J gene lost 0 bases, with 12 bases spanning the gap. CDR3: CASSYLENLNTEAFF. The CDR3 DNA reads as TGTGCCAGCAGCTATCTCGAGAACTTGAACACTGAAGCTTTCTTT.

This rearrangement joins TRBV25-1 to TRBJ1-2, with D maybe TRBD1 (6 bases). The V end was cut by 6 bases, the J end by 2 bases, with 10 bases between. The germline gives CDR1 MGHDK, CDR2 SYGVNS. This CDR3 spans 13 amino acids. CDR3 region: CASSTTGNYGYTF. The CDR3 DNA reads as TGTGCCAGCAGCACAACAGGGAACTATGGCTACACCTTC.

The rearrangement links TRBV7-9 to TRBJ2-1, with 8 bases identical to TRBD2. The CDR3 has 15 residues. Germline trimming cut 5 bases from V and 3 bases from J; bases unmatched to any gene: 6. Looked up from germline, CDR1 is SEHNR and CDR2 is FQNEAQ (reference sequence). CDR3 nucleotides: TGTGCCAGCAGCCCGCCGGGACTAGGCTACAATGAGCAGTTCTTC. Its protein product is CASSPPGLGYNEQFF.

The V call is TRBV19, the J call TRBJ1-1; D is uncertain. Trimming left V 1 base short and J 5 bases short, with 8 bases between. The germline V gene encodes CDR1 LNHDA and CDR2 SQIVND (reference sequence). The CDR3 consists of 13 residues. CDR3 bases: TGTGCCAGTAGTATAGCTGAGTCGACTGAAGCTTTCTTT. This codes for CASSIAESTEAFF.

The V gene is TRBV9, the J gene TRBJ2-7; tentative D call: TRBD1 (6 bases). The germline V gene has CDR1 SGDLS and CDR2 YYNGEE. The CDR3 is 15 residues long. V was clipped by 0 bases and J by 2 bases, with 12 bases between them. In DNA, the CDR3 is TGTGCCAGCAGCGTAGCGGCAGGGGATCCCTACGAGCAGTACTTC. This sequence encodes CASSVAAGDPYEQYF.

The rearrangement joins TRBV7-9 to TRBJ1-2; D perhaps matches TRBD1 (5 bases). This CDR3 comprises 14 residues. Trimming took 3 bases from V and 3 from J, leaving 11 bases between them. CDR1 is SEHNR, CDR2 FQNEAQ, per germline (reference sequence). In DNA, the CDR3 is TGTGCCAGCAGCTTGTCCAGGGCAGACTATGGCTACACCTTC. Amino acid sequence: CASSLSRADYGYTF.

V usage is TRBV28 and J usage is TRBJ2-7; a weak D match, TRBD2 (6 bases). Germline V CDR1 and CDR2: MDHEN, SYDVKM. V gave up 2 bases and J gave up 2 bases, with 7 bases separating them. The CDR3 length is 13 residues. CDR3 sequence (DNA): TGTGCCAGCAGTTTAACGGGGGCCTACGAGCAGTACTTC. It is translated as CASSLTGAYEQYF.

The chain joins TRBV28 to TRBJ2-7, with 11 bases aligning to TRBD2. The junction had 1 base not matched to a gene; V was cut back by 2 bases and J by 4 bases. This CDR3 contains 14 residues. Per germline, CDR1 MDHEN and CDR2 SYDVKM. Here the CDR3 reads CASSLASGRYEQYF. In DNA form, the CDR3 reads TGTGCCAGCAGTTTAGCTAGCGGGAGGTACGAGCAGTACTTC.

CDR3 residues: CASSRGGIVNEQFF. For the CDR3, the DNA is TGCGCCAGCAGCCGAGGAGGGATAGTCAATGAGCAGTTCTTC. The chain combines TRBV4-3 with TRBJ2-1, with a weak D call TRBD2 (6 bases). The V end was cut by 4 bases, the J end by 6 bases, with 13 bases between. Germline CDR1 reads LGHNA; CDR2 reads YSLEER. CDR3 length equals 14 residues.

The rearrangement links TRBV18 to TRBJ1-2; D perhaps matches TRBD1 (5 bases). The CDR3 has 17 amino acids. Trimming shortened V by 5 bases and J by 6 bases, and 25 bases separated the two germline ends. Germline CDR1 and CDR2: KGHSH and LQKENI. The CDR3 reads CASSTYTTVHSAHGYTF. CDR3 coding DNA: TGTGCCAGCTCAACATATACGACAGTCCACAGTGCACATGGCTACACCTTC.

This clone was seen a single time. V and J are TRBV10-3 and TRBJ2-3; 7 bases are a match to TRBD2. Germline CDR1 ENHRY, CDR2 SYGVKD. With V trimmed by 7 bases and J by 0 bases, 7 bases remained unmatched. CDR3 length: 15 amino acids. The CDR3 DNA follows: TGTGCCATCAATGAAAGGACTAGTAGCACAGATACGCAGTATTTT. It specifies CAINERTSSTDTQYF.

The rearrangement joins TRBV18 to TRBJ2-6, with 10 bases aligning to TRBD1. Germline lookup yields CDR1 KGHSH and CDR2 LQKENI. The CDR3 sequence is 17 residues long. The V and J ends lost 4 bases and 0 bases, in that order; junction bases with no gene match: 3. CDR3 in amino acids: CASSRGQGTSGANVLTF. The CDR3 coding sequence is TGTGCCAGCTCACGGGGACAGGGGACCTCTGGGGCCAACGTCCTGACTTTC.

This chain connects TRBV7-9 to TRBJ2-2; D not resolved. Germline CDR1 and CDR2: SEHNR and FQNEAQ (reference sequence). This CDR3 is 13 amino acids long. Trimming pared 8 bases from V and 1 base from J, leaving 8 bases between. The CDR3 is CASSRQNTGELFF. CDR3 nucleotides: TGTGCCAGCTCCAGACAGAACACCGGGGAGCTGTTTTTT.

The chain joins TRBV9 to TRBJ1-5; the match to TRBD1 covers 10 bases. Germline CDR1 SGDLS, CDR2 YYNGEE. The CDR3 totals 15 residues. The V and J ends lost 3 bases and 10 bases, in that order; junction bases with no gene match: 10. CDR3: CASSETGTGVSPQHF. CDR3 in DNA: TGTGCCAGCAGCGAGACAGGGACAGGGGTGTCCCCCCAGCATTTT.

The chain is built from TRBV6-1 and TRBJ1-5, with D possibly TRBD1 on 5 matching bases. V was cut by 6 bases and J by 0 bases, with 6 bases left in between. The germline CDR1 and CDR2 sequences are MNHNS and SASEGT. The CDR3 is 13 residues long. CDR3 DNA: TGTGCCAGCAGCAGGGATAGCAATCAGCCCCAGCATTTT. It is translated as CASSRDSNQPQHF.

The gene calls are TRBV2 and TRBJ2-7; D unclear. V dropped 6 bases and J dropped 7 bases, with 22 bases sitting between them. Germline CDR1 and CDR2: SNHLY and FYNNEI. This CDR3 has 15 residues. CDR3 nucleotide sequence: TGTGCCAGCAGAGTGGATGACGGAGCTTTGAGTGAGCAGTACTTC. It translates to CASRVDDGALSEQYF.

The chain combines TRBV6-4 with TRBJ2-7, with 9 nucleotides matching TRBD1. CDR3 size: 23 residues. J was trimmed by 2 bases and V by 0 bases; bases with no gene match: 26. Germline V CDR1 and CDR2: MRHNA, SNTAGT. The CDR3 region has the DNA TGTGCCAGCAGTGACTCGAGGCGGGACAGGGTACCCGAGGCGGGACAGGGTACCTACGAGCAGTACTTC. Encoded protein: CASSDSRRDRVPEAGQGTYEQYF.

V is TRBV7-6 and J is TRBJ1-2, with TRBD1 matching over 7 bases. V lost 1 base and J lost 8; bases outside the gene matches: 7. Per germline, CDR1 SGHVS and CDR2 FNYEAQ. The CDR3 has 14 amino acids. This CDR3 reads CASSLGLGDSGYTF. Here the CDR3 DNA reads TGTGCCAGCAGCTTAGGATTAGGGGACAGCGGCTACACCTTC.

The chain carries TRBV6-4 and TRBJ1-5; D remains ambiguous. The CDR3 runs 16 residues. CDR1 and CDR2 from the germline V gene are MRHNA and SNTAGT. V dropped 3 bases and J dropped 0 bases, with 12 bases sitting between them. Here the CDR3 DNA reads TGTGCCAGCAGTGAAGTCTCCGCCTATAGCAATCAGCCCCAGCATTTT. Translation gives CASSEVSAYSNQPQHF.

This chain links TRBV27 with TRBJ1-6; no clear D gene. V lost 1 base, J lost 10 bases, and 14 bases lay in between. This CDR3 spans 15 amino acids. Germline CDR1 reads MNHEY; CDR2 reads SMNVEV (reference sequence). The CDR3 loop is CASSLYPLERSPLHF. The CDR3 DNA follows: TGTGCCAGCAGTTTATACCCTCTGGAGCGATCACCCCTCCACTTT.

Regarding this clone: The sample holds other DNA sequences that translate to the same CDR3. This rearrangement joins TRBV5-1 to TRBJ2-3; 7 bases are a match to TRBD1. V trimming: 3 bases; J trimming: 0 bases; junction bases outside the gene matches: 1. The CDR3 sequence is 14 residues long. CDR1 SGHRS and CDR2 YFSETQ come from the germline V gene. CDR3 nucleotide sequence: TGCGCCAGCAGCTGGACAGGAAGCACAGATACGCAGTATTTT. Translating gives CASSWTGSTDTQYF.

The gene calls are TRBV11-2 and TRBJ2-3; 13 nucleotides align to TRBD2. The V gene's germline CDR1 is SGHAT and CDR2 FQNNGV. V lost 2 bases to trimming and J lost 6 bases; unmatched junction nucleotides: 8. The CDR3 contains 17 residues. The CDR3 is CASSLKAGLAGADTQYF. The CDR3 coding sequence is TGTGCCAGCAGCTTAAAGGCCGGACTAGCGGGAGCGGATACGCAGTATTTT.

The V and J genes are TRBV18 and TRBJ2-7; 12 bases map to TRBD1. CDR1 KGHSH and CDR2 LQKENI come from the germline V gene. The ends lost 5 bases at V and 3 bases at J; junction bases unmatched: 5. The CDR3 runs 15 residues. This chain's CDR3 is CASSAGTGGLYEQYF. In DNA form, the CDR3 reads TGTGCCAGCTCAGCCGGGACAGGGGGCCTCTACGAGCAGTACTTC.

The chain carries TRBV7-9 and TRBJ1-2; perhaps TRBD1 as D (5 bases). Deletions cut 1 base from V and 2 bases from J, with 8 bases between. Germline V gene data show CDR1 as SEHNR and CDR2 as FQNEAQ (reference sequence). The CDR3 is 14 residues long. The CDR3 region is CASSLGSGNYGYTF. In DNA form, the CDR3 reads TGTGCCAGCAGCTTAGGTTCAGGGAACTATGGCTACACCTTC.

The CDR3 protein is CATPGQGAYEQYF. The CDR3 DNA sequence: TGTGCCACCCCGGGACAGGGGGCCTACGAGCAGTACTTC. This sequence joins TRBV6-1 and TRBJ2-7; 11 bases line up with TRBD1. The CDR3 contains 13 residues. The V and J ends lost 10 bases and 2 bases, in that order; junction bases with no gene match: 4. Germline-derived CDR1 and CDR2 are MNHNS and SASEGT.

The V gene is TRBV2, the J gene TRBJ2-5; 8 positions agree with TRBD2. Germline V gives CDR1 SNHLY, CDR2 FYNNEI. V shed 8 bases, J shed 6 bases, and the junction held 8 bases outside the gene matches. The CDR3 runs 13 residues. The CDR3 loop reads CASQTSATKTQYF. CDR3 DNA: TGTGCCAGCCAGACTAGCGCCACGAAGACCCAGTACTTC.

J is TRBJ2-1 and V is TRBV30; TRBD2 agrees at 7 bases. Unmatched junction bases numbered 2, after V lost 0 bases and J lost 3 bases. The CDR3 is made up of 14 amino acids. The germline gives CDR1 GTSNPN, CDR2 SVGIG (reference sequence). Here the CDR3 DNA reads TGTGCCTGGAGTGTGAGCGGGATCTACAATGAGCAGTTCTTC. Encoded protein: CAWSVSGIYNEQFF.

The genes are TRBV5-1 and TRBJ2-7; 12 bases are shared with TRBD2. Trimming at V came to 4 bases and at J to 2 bases, leaving 1 base not matched to a gene. Germline CDR1 SGHRS, CDR2 YFSETQ. The CDR3 length is 14 residues. CDR3 residues: CASSASGRAYEQYF. The CDR3 nucleotides are TGCGCCAGCAGCGCTAGCGGGAGGGCCTACGAGCAGTACTTC. Filled out from reference TRBV5-1 and TRBJ2-7, the complete variable domain reads KAGVTQTPRYLIKTRGQQVTLSCSPISGHRSVSWYQQTPGQGLQFLFEYFSETQRNKGNFPGRFSGRQFSNSRSEMNVSTLELGDSALYLCASSASGRAYEQYFGPGTRLTVT.

The chain has TRBV29-1 and TRBJ2-5, with D possibly matching TRBD1 (6 bases). Deletions cut 6 bases from V and 4 bases from J, with 18 bases between. CDR3 size: 14 residues. The germline V gene has CDR1 SQVTM and CDR2 ANQGSEA. CDR3 in DNA: TGCAGCGTCGTGGGGGCCGAAGGAGGAGAGACCCAGTACTTC. Translating gives CSVVGAEGGETQYF.